The rows below give T cell receptor beta chains drawn from one sample of a study of T-cell reconstitution after alpha-beta-depleted transplantation in children. From the PCR reads, TCRdb called clonotypes with MiXCR, one entry per CDR3 protein. The sample shows fewer than 550,000 distinct CDR3 sequences, about an eighth of them seen only once. This specimen consisted of PBMCs, mostly from graft donor cells, obtained 180 days after TCRalphabeta/CD19-depleted stem cell transplant. The receptors come from a female patient aged 2-15 years who had a stem cell transplant for aplastic anemia, so the T cells may come from the graft donor. CDR3s include the opening cysteine and the closing phenylalanine or tryptophan. The D gene is left open where the match is weak. Clone size is shown for a subset of rows, as once, few, many or a class of expanded clone.

D	V	size	J	DNA	CDR3
NA	TRBV7-2	few	TRBJ2-5	TGTGCCAGCAGCTTAGATGGGGCAGAGACCCAGTACTTC	CASSLDGAETQYF
NA	TRBV7-2	many	TRBJ1-5	TGTGCCAGCAGCTTAGGACGTACCAATCAGCCCCAGCATTTT	CASSLGRTNQPQHF
NA	TRBV20-1	few	TRBJ1-2	TGCAGTGCTAGAGATTGCCTGAACTATGGCTACACCTTC	CSARDCLNYGYTF
NA	TRBV29-1	NA	TRBJ2-1	TGCAGCGTTCGGGGATTCTCATCCAATGAGCAGTTCTTC	CSVRGFSSNEQFF
NA	TRBV27	few	TRBJ1-1	TGTGCCAGCCAGCTGGGAGCGGACACTGAAGCTTTCTTT	CASQLGADTEAFF
TRBD2	TRBV7-9	NA	TRBJ2-7	TGTGCCAGCAGCTTGGCGGGAGCTAACGAGCAGTACTTC	CASSLAGANEQYF
TRBD2	TRBV15	NA	TRBJ2-2	TGTGCCACCAGCAGCCTTTTGGGCGGGAGGTACACCGGGGAGCTGTTTTTT	CATSSLLGGRYTGELFF
TRBD1	TRBV30	NA	TRBJ2-7	TGTGCCTGGAGCGATTTTCTGGACAGGGCCTACGAGCAGTACTTC	CAWSDFLDRAYEQYF
TRBD2	TRBV20-1	NA	TRBJ2-1	TGCAGTGCTAGTCCTAGCGGGTCCTACAATGAGCAGTTCTTC	CSASPSGSYNEQFF
TRBD2	TRBV20-1	few	TRBJ2-1	TGCAGTGCTAGAGATCGGGGACTAGCGGCGGACTACAATGAGCAGTTCTTC	CSARDRGLAADYNEQFF
TRBD2	TRBV7-2	NA	TRBJ2-1	TGTGCCAGCAGCTCTACCGGGACTAGGGTTCGCAATGAGCAGTTCTTC	CASSSTGTRVRNEQFF
TRBD2	TRBV11-3	NA	TRBJ2-5	TGTGCCAGCAGCTTAATGCGGGGGGAAGAGACCCAGTACTTC	CASSLMRGEETQYF
TRBD1	TRBV3-1	many	TRBJ2-7	TGTGCCAGCAGCCAAGTTTCCATAAGGGGGCTCGACGAGCAGTACTTC	CASSQVSIRGLDEQYF
TRBD2	TRBV11-2	NA	TRBJ2-5	TGTGCCAGCAGACTGAACGGGAGGGCGAGCGAGACCCAGTACTTC	CASRLNGRASETQYF
NA	TRBV25-1	few	TRBJ2-3	TGTGCCAGCAGTGAGAAGTTTCGGCGGGAAGATACGCAGTATTTT	CASSEKFRREDTQYF
TRBD2	TRBV2	NA	TRBJ2-3	TGTGCCAGCAGTTTTTGGTCTAGCGGGAGAGGGAGCACAGATAGGCAGTATTTT	CASSFWSSGRGSTDRQYF
NA	TRBV4-1	NA	TRBJ1-1	TGCGCCAGCAGCCAAAAAAGAGTTATGAACACTGAAGCTTTCTTT	CASSQKRVMNTEAFF
NA	TRBV28	few	TRBJ2-7	TGTGCCAGCAGTTTATGGACAGGACCCTCCTACGAGCAGTACTTC	CASSLWTGPSYEQYF
TRBD1	TRBV7-8	few	TRBJ2-4	TGTGCCAGCAGCCCCCGTCGAGGGGGCCGGAACATTCAGTACTTC	CASSPRRGGRNIQYF
TRBD1	TRBV7-2	NA	TRBJ1-2	TGTGCCAGCAGCTTGCAGGGGGGAGCTAACTATGGCTACACCTTC	CASSLQGGANYGYTF
TRBD1	TRBV7-3	NA	TRBJ2-7	TGTGCCAGCAGCCGCGACAGGGAAGGCGAGCAGTACTTC	CASSRDREGEQYF
NA	TRBV2	NA	TRBJ1-5	TGTGCCAGCAGGACGGACGGTCAGCCCCAGCATTTT	CASRTDGQPQHF
NA	TRBV28	NA	TRBJ2-3	TGTGCCAGCAGTTCCCCCAGCACAGATACGCAGTATTTT	CASSSPSTDTQYF
TRBD1	TRBV28	few	TRBJ1-5	TGTGCCAGCAGTTTACACAGGGGGCCACAGCCCCAGCATTTT	CASSLHRGPQPQHF
TRBD1	TRBV29-1	NA	TRBJ1-1	TGCAGCGTTGAACCGGGACAGGGCATCACTGAAGCTTTCTTT	CSVEPGQGITEAFF
NA	TRBV28	few	TRBJ2-5	TGTGCCAGCAGTTTACCAAGAAAGGCTGAGACCCAGTACTTC	CASSLPRKAETQYF
NA	TRBV4-2	few	TRBJ2-5	TGTGCCAGCAGCCAAGAAGGAACAGGCCCCCTGAAGACCCAGTACTTC	CASSQEGTGPLKTQYF
TRBD2	TRBV5-1	NA	TRBJ2-1	TGCGCCAGCAGCGGGGGACTAGTTCCAAGGAAGTTCACCGAGCAGTTCTTC	CASSGGLVPRKFTEQFF
TRBD1	TRBV7-9	few	TRBJ2-3	TGTGCCAGCACCTCGGGGGACAGGCTCAGCACAGATACGCAGTATTTT	CASTSGDRLSTDTQYF
NA	TRBV5-1	many	TRBJ1-1	TGCGCCAGCAGCTTGGGGATACAGAAGAACACTGAAGCTTTCTTT	CASSLGIQKNTEAFF
NA	TRBV28	many	TRBJ2-3	TGTGCCAGCACTAGGTTGCTAGCGCTTTCAGATACGCAGTATTTT	CASTRLLALSDTQYF
NA	TRBV23-1	many	TRBJ1-4	TGCGCCAGCAGCCCCTCCACGGCCGCAAGGGGTGAAAAACTGTTTTTT	CASSPSTAARGEKLFF
NA	TRBV9	NA	TRBJ2-1	TGTGCCAGCAGTCTTCGCTCCGGGACGGGGCAGTTCTTC	CASSLRSGTGQFF
NA	TRBV7-9	few	TRBJ1-2	TGTGCCAGCAGCTTAGGGCGGGCGACCGGGGTAAATGGCTACACCTTC	CASSLGRATGVNGYTF
TRBD1	TRBV20-1	few	TRBJ2-3	TGCAGTGCTAGAACGTGGACAGGGGGGCCCACAGATACGCAGTATTTT	CSARTWTGGPTDTQYF
NA	TRBV12-3/TRBV12-4	NA	TRBJ1-2	TGTGCCAGCAGTTTGGAGGGAGGTGGGAAATATGGCTACACCTTC	CASSLEGGGKYGYTF
NA	TRBV14	NA	TRBJ2-1	TGTGCCAGCAGCAAAGAGACAGGCGGCAATGAGCAGTTCTTC	CASSKETGGNEQFF
TRBD1	TRBV15	few	TRBJ1-1	TGTGCCACCAGCAGACTCTCGGGGACAGCGGATGAAGCTTTCTTT	CATSRLSGTADEAFF
TRBD1	TRBV15	few	TRBJ2-3	TGTGCCACCAGCACCTGGACAGGGGAGCCAGATACGCAGTATTTT	CATSTWTGEPDTQYF
NA	TRBV6-1	NA	TRBJ2-2	TGTGCCGTCCTACTGAATAGTAACACCGGGGAGCTGTTTTTT	CAVLLNSNTGELFF
NA	TRBV7-6	few	TRBJ2-3	TGTGCCAGCAGCTTAGAGGGACACCACACAGATACGCAGTATTTT	CASSLEGHHTDTQYF
NA	TRBV18	few	TRBJ1-2	TGTGCCAGCTCACCGTTGCCGGGACAAGCTAACTATGGCTACACCTTC	CASSPLPGQANYGYTF
NA	TRBV3-1	NA	TRBJ2-1	TGTGCCAGCAGCCCCATTGTGGGGCGGGAAGGTGAGCAGTTCTTC	CASSPIVGREGEQFF
TRBD2	TRBV20-1	NA	TRBJ2-1	TGCAGTGCTTCGAGACTAGCGGGAGGACCTGAGCAGTTCTTC	CSASRLAGGPEQFF